Below, 4 T cell receptor beta chains from the same sample are listed, as sequenced in a study of a mutant IDH1 vaccine in newly diagnosed glioma (dated by TCRdb to the early 2020s). The meaning of the sample's time point label: week 35, safety follow-up. A 20-mer mutant IDH1 peptide at 300 micrograms in Montanide made up each vaccine dose, which was injected subcutaneously together with topical imiquimod. These receptors have no identified antigens. Library preparation was by the immunoSEQ multiplex PCR assay. TCRdb carries this immuneACCESS record with in-frame sequences only. Its versions omit some clonotypes, under half of them owing to an unresolved V gene in the studies checked, with the rest unexplained. The sample contains tens of thousands of clones, about 79% of them found a single time. The ten most abundant clones make up more than 10% of the sample. Sequenced material: PBMCs, taken from a glioma patient whose treatment included an IDH1 peptide vaccine. All receptors come from a middle-aged man with glioma.

On this clone: A read error may explain this, as a much larger clone is one base away. The CDR3 sequence: CASSPGQGTEAFF. The CDR3 nucleotides read TGTGCCAGCAGCCCGGGACAGGGGACTGAAGCTTTCTTT. The rearrangement uses TRBV7-9 and TRBJ1-1; 10 nucleotides match TRBD1. V gave up 5 bases and J gave up 5 bases; unmatched junction bases: 2. The CDR3 has 13 residues. CDR1 and CDR2 from the germline V gene are SEHNR and FQNEAQ (reference sequence).

The chain's CDR3 is CASMEREEWRFSNEQFF. DNA for the CDR3: TGTGCCAGCATGGAGCGGGAGGAGTGGAGATTTAGCAATGAGCAGTTCTTC. The rearrangement links TRBV2 to TRBJ2-1, with 9 bases fitting TRBD2. After removal of 7 bases from V and 6 bases from J, the junction contained 16 bases not matched to a gene. CDR1 is SNHLY, CDR2 FYNNEI, per germline. The CDR3 length is 17 residues.

This rearrangement joins TRBV7-2 to TRBJ1-2; perhaps TRBD1 as D (6 bases). With 5 bases removed from V and 2 bases from J, the gap between germline ends came to 15 bases. Germline V gene lookup returns CDR1 SGHTA and CDR2 FQGNSA. The length of the CDR3 is 15 residues. CDR3 nucleotide sequence: TGTGCCAGCAGCCCCAACGGGGGCAACAACTATGGCTACACCTTC. Protein product: CASSPNGGNNYGYTF.

This clone was detected once. The chain joins TRBV4-1 to TRBJ2-3; D is perhaps TRBD1 (5 bases). The CDR3 loop spans 14 amino acids. CDR1 and CDR2 from the germline V gene are MGHRA and YSYEKL. The V end was cut by 4 bases, the J end by 0 bases, with 8 bases between. The chain's CDR3 is CASSPTASTDTQYF. For the CDR3, the DNA is TGCGCCAGCAGCCCGACAGCAAGCACAGATACGCAGTATTTT.